This passage covers 22 T cell receptor beta chains from one sample sequenced in a study of identifying expanded T cells in peripheral blood. The repertoire was sequenced with immunoSEQ multiplex PCR; TCRdb's copy has only in-frame clones and lacks some. The repertoire holds around 100,000 clones, with 88% as singletons. Sequencing was carried out using blood. These receptors all come from a person between 18 and 70 years old in good health.

This chain connects TRBV18 to TRBJ2-2; TRBD1 might be the D (6 bases). The length of the CDR3 is 16 residues. CDR1 and CDR2 from the germline V gene are KGHSH and LQKENI. The V gene lost 3 bases and the J gene lost 2 bases, with 13 bases spanning the gap. The CDR3 loop reads CASSPTGRINTGELFF. Here the CDR3 DNA reads TGTGCCAGCTCACCGACAGGCAGGATTAACACCGGGGAGCTGTTTTTT.

The genes are TRBV23-1 and TRBJ1-2, with a weak D call TRBD1 (6 bases). TRBV23-1 is an ORF, with its function uncertain. Trimming pared 6 bases from V and 0 bases from J, leaving 14 bases between. The CDR3 consists of 15 residues. In DNA, the CDR3 is TGCGCCAGCAGCCCGGACAGCGGAGCTAACTATGGCTACACCTTC. Amino acid sequence: CASSPDSGANYGYTF.

The chain has TRBV2 and TRBJ2-2; D is perhaps TRBD2 (5 bases). The CDR3 contains 14 residues. Germline V gives CDR1 SNHLY, CDR2 FYNNEI. Trimming shortened V by 4 bases and J by 4 bases, and 10 bases separated the two germline ends. The CDR3 DNA reads TGTGCCAGCAGTGGCGGGTTCCTCACCGGGGAGCTGTTTTTT. It translates to CASSGGFLTGELFF.

The chain combines TRBV19 with TRBJ2-7; the match to TRBD2 covers 10 bases. Trimming took 3 bases from V and 2 from J; bases not matched to a gene: 4. The CDR3 is 15 amino acids. Germline lookup yields CDR1 LNHDA and CDR2 SQIVND (reference sequence). The CDR3: CASSILAGGPYEQYF. For the CDR3, the DNA is TGTGCCAGTAGTATTTTAGCGGGGGGCCCCTACGAGCAGTACTTC.

The J gene is TRBJ2-7, the V gene TRBV9, with D unclear. V was cut by 4 bases and J by 2 bases, with 13 bases left in between. The germline gives CDR1 SGDLS, CDR2 YYNGEE. This CDR3 is 14 amino acids long. The DNA of the CDR3 is TGTGCCAGCAGCTTTGACCCGACCCCCTACGAGCAGTACTTC. It codes for CASSFDPTPYEQYF. Using reference TRBV9 and TRBJ2-7 for the parts outside the CDR3, the full variable domain is DSGVTQTPKHLITATGQRVTLRCSPRSGDLSVYWYQQSLDQGLQFLIQYYNGEERAKGNILERFSAQQFPDLHSELNLSSLELGDSALYFCASSFDPTPYEQYFGPGTRLTVT.

This rearrangement joins TRBV5-6 to TRBJ2-5, with D uncertain. This CDR3 spans 14 amino acids. CDR1 and CDR2 (germline): SGHDT, YYEEEE. V lost 4 bases and J lost 5, with 15 bases in between. The chain's CDR3 is CASSVRRLRETQYF. The CDR3 bases are TGTGCCAGCAGCGTGCGACGATTGAGGGAGACCCAGTACTTC.

DNA of the CDR3: TGTGCCAGCCGTCGACAGGGTAGATCCTACAATGAGCAGTTCTTC. It encodes CASRRQGRSYNEQFF. This chain joins TRBV19 and TRBJ2-1; 7 bases map to TRBD1. The ends lost 9 bases at V and 1 base at J; junction bases unmatched: 9. The CDR3 loop spans 15 amino acids. CDR1 is LNHDA and CDR2 is SQIVND in the germline V gene (reference sequence).

This chain joins TRBV2 and TRBJ1-2, with 7 bases aligning to TRBD1. Germline trimming cut 5 bases from V and 4 bases from J; bases unmatched to any gene: 4. The CDR3 runs to 13 residues. Per germline, CDR1 SNHLY and CDR2 FYNNEI. The CDR3 sequence is CASSPTGPYGYTF. DNA for the CDR3: TGTGCCAGCAGTCCGACAGGGCCCTATGGCTACACCTTC.

Remarks on this clone: Other DNA sequences within the sample encode an identical CDR3. CDR3 residues: CASSSGQGATNEKLFF. In nucleotides, the CDR3 is TGCGCCAGCAGCTCAGGACAGGGGGCGACTAATGAAAAACTGTTTTTT. This chain joins TRBV5-1 and TRBJ1-4; 11 nucleotides agree with TRBD1. V shed 3 bases, J shed 2 bases, and the junction held 3 bases outside the gene matches. Germline V CDR1 and CDR2: SGHRS, YFSETQ. This CDR3 has 16 amino acids.

The V call is TRBV7-7, the J call TRBJ2-3; D is undetermined. The germline CDR1 and CDR2 sequences are SSHAT and FNYEAQ (reference sequence). The CDR3 runs to 14 residues. V shed 1 base and J shed 1 base, with 6 bases lying between them. CDR3: CASSLGLGTDTQYF. The CDR3 DNA is TGTGCCAGCAGCTTAGGGTTAGGCACAGATACGCAGTATTTT.

CDR3: CASSRQGRGYSNQPQHF. CDR3 sequence (DNA): TGTGCCAGTAGCCGACAGGGTAGGGGTTATAGCAATCAGCCCCAGCATTTT. This rearrangement joins TRBV19 to TRBJ1-5; 7 nucleotides match TRBD1. With V trimmed by 6 bases and J by 0 bases, 11 bases remained unmatched. The CDR3 contains 17 residues. CDR1 and CDR2 from the germline V gene are LNHDA and SQIVND (reference sequence).

The V gene is TRBV10-3, the J gene TRBJ2-3; 8 nucleotides match TRBD2. V was pared by 2 bases and J by 5 bases, with 6 bases of the junction left unmatched. The V gene's germline CDR1 is ENHRY and CDR2 SYGVKD. This CDR3 spans 15 amino acids. CDR3 residues: CAISENAGGGDTQYF. DNA of the CDR3: TGTGCCATCAGTGAGAACGCGGGAGGTGGAGATACGCAGTATTTT.

This chain connects TRBV11-2 to TRBJ2-7, with TRBD1 matching 7 bases. Germline CDR1 SGHAT, CDR2 FQNNGV. This CDR3 region has 13 residues. V was pared by 0 bases and J by 5 bases, with 1 base of the junction left unmatched. This CDR3 reads CASSLETGNEQYF. In nucleotides, the CDR3 is TGTGCCAGCAGCTTAGAGACAGGGAACGAGCAGTACTTC. The entire variable domain, with the rest obtained from reference TRBV11-2 and TRBJ2-7, is as follows: EAGVAQSPRYKIIEKRQSVAFWCNPISGHATLYWYQQILGQGPKLLIQFQNNGVVDDSQLPKDRFSAERLKGVDSTLKIQPAKLEDSAVYLCASSLETGNEQYFGPGTRLTVT.

The chain carries TRBV5-5 and TRBJ1-1; D uncertain. Per germline, CDR1 SGHKS and CDR2 YYEKEE (reference sequence). Deletions cut 1 base from V and 3 bases from J, with 7 bases between. The CDR3 length is 13 residues. CDR3 sequence: CASSLIPDTEAFF. In DNA, the CDR3 is TGTGCCAGCAGCTTGATCCCTGACACTGAAGCTTTCTTT.

The chain joins TRBV6-6 to TRBJ1-5; 8 bases align to TRBD1. There are 15 residues in the CDR3. The J segment lost 5 bases and the V segment lost 6 bases, leaving 9 bases of the junction unmatched. Germline-derived CDR1 and CDR2 are MNHNY and SVGAGI (reference sequence). The CDR3 coding sequence is TGTGCCAGCAGGGAGGCCACAGGGGGGCATCAGCCCCAGCATTTT. It encodes CASREATGGHQPQHF.

The gene calls are TRBV5-1 and TRBJ2-1, with 12 positions matching TRBD2. V lost 0 bases and J lost 5; bases outside the gene matches: 3. Per germline, CDR1 SGHRS and CDR2 YFSETQ. This CDR3 comprises 16 residues. The CDR3 sequence is CASSLDLAGGHNEQFF. The CDR3 coding sequence is TGCGCCAGCAGCTTGGATCTAGCGGGAGGGCACAATGAGCAGTTCTTC.

The chain employs TRBV7-9 and TRBJ1-5; TRBD1 is a possible D gene (5 bases). CDR3 length: 17 amino acids. With 1 base removed from V and 0 bases from J, the gap between germline ends came to 13 bases. Germline V gene data show CDR1 as SEHNR and CDR2 as FQNEAQ (reference sequence). The CDR3 loop reads CASSLGAGQFSNQPQHF. Here the CDR3 DNA reads TGTGCCAGCAGCTTAGGGGCAGGGCAGTTTAGCAATCAGCCCCAGCATTTT.

The chain combines TRBV7-2 with TRBJ1-4, with TRBD1 as a possible D gene (6 bases). Trimming took 2 bases from V and 8 from J, leaving 12 bases between them. This CDR3 comprises 14 residues. The germline V gene has CDR1 SGHTA and CDR2 FQGNSA. CDR3: CASSLQGRWEKLFF. As DNA, the CDR3 is TGTGCCAGCAGCTTACAGGGGAGATGGGAAAAACTGTTTTTT.

This clone has a single count. The chain links TRBV11-2 to TRBJ1-1; 8 nucleotides agree with TRBD1. This CDR3 spans 16 amino acids. Per the germline V gene, CDR1 is SGHAT and CDR2 is FQNNGV. J lost 1 base, V lost 5 bases, and 9 bases had no gene match. Written as DNA, the CDR3 is TGTGCCAGCAGCCGCCGGACAGGGTCGGGGAACACTGAAGCTTTCTTT. Its protein product is CASSRRTGSGNTEAFF.

The chain employs TRBV7-9 and TRBJ1-2; TRBD1 matches at 8 bases. The germline V gene has CDR1 SEHNR and CDR2 FQNEAQ (reference sequence). The CDR3 runs 13 residues. Trimming removed 4 bases from V and 8 bases from J; junction bases left unmatched: 6. The CDR3 DNA sequence: TGTGCCAGCAGCTCCCTTCAGGGGGCCGGCTACACCTTC. Residues: CASSSLQGAGYTF.

The chain joins TRBV7-9 to TRBJ2-1, with 10 bases lining up with TRBD1. The CDR3 has 19 amino acids. CDR1 and CDR2 (germline): SEHNR, FQNEAQ (reference sequence). J lost 7 bases, V lost 6 bases, and 21 bases had no gene match. The CDR3 DNA is TGTGCCAGCAGTTCCCCGGGACAGGGGCATACAAGCCCCTGGAATGAGCAGTTCTTC. It codes for CASSSPGQGHTSPWNEQFF.

This rearrangement joins TRBV19 to TRBJ2-1; tentatively, D is TRBD2 (6 bases). CDR3 size: 14 residues. Per the germline V gene, CDR1 is LNHDA and CDR2 is SQIVND (reference sequence). Trimming pared 8 bases from V and 4 bases from J, leaving 15 bases between. In DNA, the CDR3 is TGTGCCAGTCGTGGGGGGATTCGGTACAATGAGCAGTTCTTC. Protein: CASRGGIRYNEQFF.